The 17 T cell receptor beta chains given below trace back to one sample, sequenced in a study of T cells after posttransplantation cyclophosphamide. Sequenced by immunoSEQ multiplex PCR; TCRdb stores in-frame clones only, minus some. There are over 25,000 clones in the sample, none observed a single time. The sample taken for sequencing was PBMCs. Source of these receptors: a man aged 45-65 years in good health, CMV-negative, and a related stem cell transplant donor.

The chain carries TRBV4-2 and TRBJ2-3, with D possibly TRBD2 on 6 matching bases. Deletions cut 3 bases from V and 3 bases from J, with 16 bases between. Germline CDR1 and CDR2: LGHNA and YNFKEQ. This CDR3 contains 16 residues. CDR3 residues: CASSQPGAGTTDTQYF. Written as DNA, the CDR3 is TGTGCCAGCAGCCAGCCCGGGGCGGGGACTACAGATACGCAGTATTTT.

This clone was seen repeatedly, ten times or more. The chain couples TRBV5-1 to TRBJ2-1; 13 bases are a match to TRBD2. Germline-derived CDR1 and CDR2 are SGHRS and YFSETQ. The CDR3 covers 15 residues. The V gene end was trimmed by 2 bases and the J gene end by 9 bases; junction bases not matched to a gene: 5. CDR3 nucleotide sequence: TGCGCCAGCAGCTTAGGACTAGCGGGAGTAGGTGAGCAGTTCTTC. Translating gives CASSLGLAGVGEQFF.

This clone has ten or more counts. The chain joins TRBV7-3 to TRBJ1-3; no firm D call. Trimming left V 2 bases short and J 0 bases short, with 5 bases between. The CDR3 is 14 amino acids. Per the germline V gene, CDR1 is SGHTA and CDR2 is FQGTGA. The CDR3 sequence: CASSLESSGNTIYF. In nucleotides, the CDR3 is TGTGCCAGCAGCTTAGAGAGCTCTGGAAACACCATATATTTT.

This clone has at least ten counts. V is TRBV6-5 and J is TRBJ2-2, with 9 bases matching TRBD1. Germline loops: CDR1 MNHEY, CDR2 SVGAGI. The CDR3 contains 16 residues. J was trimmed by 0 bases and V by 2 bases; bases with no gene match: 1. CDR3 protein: CASSYGDRANTGELFF. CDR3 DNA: TGTGCCAGCAGTTACGGGGACAGGGCGAACACCGGGGAGCTGTTTTTT.

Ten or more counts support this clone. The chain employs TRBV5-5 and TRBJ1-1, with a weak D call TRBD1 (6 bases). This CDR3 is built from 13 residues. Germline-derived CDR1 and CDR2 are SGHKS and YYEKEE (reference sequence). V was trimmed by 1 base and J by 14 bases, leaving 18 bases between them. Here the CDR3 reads CASSLQGPPQLFF. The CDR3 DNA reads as TGTGCCAGCAGCTTGCAGGGGCCGCCTCAGTTGTTCTTT.

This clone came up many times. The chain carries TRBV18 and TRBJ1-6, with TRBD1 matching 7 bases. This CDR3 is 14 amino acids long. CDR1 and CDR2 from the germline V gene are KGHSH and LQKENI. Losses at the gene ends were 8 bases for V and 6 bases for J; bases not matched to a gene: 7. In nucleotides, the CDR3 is TGTGCCAGCACCATACAGGGGAGTAATTCACCCCTCCACTTT. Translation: CASTIQGSNSPLHF. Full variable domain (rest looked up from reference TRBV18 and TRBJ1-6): NAGVMQNPRHLVRRRGQEARLRCSPMKGHSHVYWYRQLPEEGLKFMVYLQKENIIDESGMPKERFSAEFPKEGPSILRIQQVVRGDSAAYFCASTIQGSNSPLHFGNGTRLTVT.

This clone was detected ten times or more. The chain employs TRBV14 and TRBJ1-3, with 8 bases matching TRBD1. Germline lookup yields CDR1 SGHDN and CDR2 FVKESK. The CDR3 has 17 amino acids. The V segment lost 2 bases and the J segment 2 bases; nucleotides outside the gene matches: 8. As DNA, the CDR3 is TGTGCCAGCAGCCAACACCTACTGACAGGGGCTGGAAACACCATATATTTT. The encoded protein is CASSQHLLTGAGNTIYF.

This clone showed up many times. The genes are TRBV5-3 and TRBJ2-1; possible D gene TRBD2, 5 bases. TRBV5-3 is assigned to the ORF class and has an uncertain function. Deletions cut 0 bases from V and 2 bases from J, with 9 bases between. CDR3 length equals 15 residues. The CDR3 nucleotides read TGTGCCAGAAGCTTGGGTCGAGGGACCTACAATGAGCAGTTCTTC. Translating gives CARSLGRGTYNEQFF.

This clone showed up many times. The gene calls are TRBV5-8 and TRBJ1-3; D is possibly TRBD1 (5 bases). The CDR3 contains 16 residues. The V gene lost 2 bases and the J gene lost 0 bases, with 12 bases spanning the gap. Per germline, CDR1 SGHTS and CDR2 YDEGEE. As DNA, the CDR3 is TGTGCCAGCAGCTTAAGTCAGGGCCGCTCTGGAAACACCATATATTTT. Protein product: CASSLSQGRSGNTIYF. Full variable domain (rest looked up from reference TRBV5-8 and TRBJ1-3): EAGVTQSPTHLIKTRGQQATLRCSPISGHTSVYWYQQALGLGLQFLLWYDEGEERNRGNFPPRFSGRQFPNYSSELNVNALELEDSALYLCASSLSQGRSGNTIYFGEGSWLTVV.

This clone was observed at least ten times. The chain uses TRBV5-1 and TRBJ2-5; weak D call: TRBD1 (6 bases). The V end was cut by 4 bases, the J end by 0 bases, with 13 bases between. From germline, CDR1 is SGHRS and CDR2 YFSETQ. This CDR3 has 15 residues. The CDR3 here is CASSLIGTNQETQYF. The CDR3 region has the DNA TGCGCCAGCAGCCTCATAGGGACAAACCAAGAGACCCAGTACTTC.

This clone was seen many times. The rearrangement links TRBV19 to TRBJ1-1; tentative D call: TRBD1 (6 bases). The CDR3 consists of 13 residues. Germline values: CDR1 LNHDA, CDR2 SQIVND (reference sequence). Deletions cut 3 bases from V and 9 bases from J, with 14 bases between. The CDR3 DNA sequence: TGTGCCAGTAGTATCCGGGACACCTTAAAAGCTTTCTTT. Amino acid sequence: CASSIRDTLKAFF.

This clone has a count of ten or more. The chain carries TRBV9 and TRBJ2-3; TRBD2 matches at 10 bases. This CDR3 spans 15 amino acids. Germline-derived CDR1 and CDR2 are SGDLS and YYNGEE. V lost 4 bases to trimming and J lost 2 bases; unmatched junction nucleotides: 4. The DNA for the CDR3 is TGTGCCAGCAGCCCCGGACTAGCGGACACAGATACGCAGTATTTT. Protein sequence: CASSPGLADTDTQYF.

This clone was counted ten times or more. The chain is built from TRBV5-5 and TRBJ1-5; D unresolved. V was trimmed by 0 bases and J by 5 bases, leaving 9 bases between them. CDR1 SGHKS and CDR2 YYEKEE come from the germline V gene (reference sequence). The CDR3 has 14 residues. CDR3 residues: CASSLALTDQPQHF. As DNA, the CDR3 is TGTGCCAGCAGCTTGGCTCTCACGGATCAGCCCCAGCATTTT.

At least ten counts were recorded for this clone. CDR3 amino acids: CASSHPNTDRDRGIYEQYF. CDR3 DNA: TGCGCCAGCAGCCACCCCAACACAGATCGGGACAGGGGGATCTACGAGCAGTACTTC. The J gene is TRBJ2-7, the V gene TRBV5-1, with 11 nucleotides matching TRBD1. The CDR3 spans 19 residues. Trimming removed 4 bases from V and 3 bases from J; junction bases left unmatched: 18. CDR1 and CDR2 from the germline V gene are SGHRS and YFSETQ.

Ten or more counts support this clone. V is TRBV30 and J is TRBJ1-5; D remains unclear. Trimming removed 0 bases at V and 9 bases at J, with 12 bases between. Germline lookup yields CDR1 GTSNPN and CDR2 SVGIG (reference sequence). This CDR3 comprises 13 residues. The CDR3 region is CAWSVLGSGPQHF. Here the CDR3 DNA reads TGTGCCTGGAGTGTACTAGGCTCCGGGCCCCAGCATTTT.

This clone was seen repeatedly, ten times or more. CDR3 in amino acids: CACQPREVSYEQYF. The CDR3 DNA is TGTGCCTGCCAACCCCGGGAGGTCTCCTACGAGCAGTACTTC. The V and J genes are TRBV30 and TRBJ2-7; 7 nucleotides align to TRBD2. V lost 6 bases, J lost 0 bases, and 8 bases stayed unmatched. The CDR3 loop spans 14 amino acids. The V gene's germline CDR1 is GTSNPN and CDR2 SVGIG (reference sequence).

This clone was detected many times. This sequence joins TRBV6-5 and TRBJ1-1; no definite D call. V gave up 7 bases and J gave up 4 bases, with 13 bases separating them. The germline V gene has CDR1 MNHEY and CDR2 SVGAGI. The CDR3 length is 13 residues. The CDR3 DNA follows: TGTGCCAGCATCGAGTGGGGAGGCACTGAAGCTTTCTTT. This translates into CASIEWGGTEAFF.